This TCR beta chain was identified in a study of T cell responses to AZD1222 COVID-19 vaccine. Study results and caveats: Mostly white British, mostly female donors; authors suggested clonal diversity may be underestimated. Repertoire sampling was restricted to post-peak T cell response timepoints. Among those given AZD1222, only 5 to 7 were seropositive at baseline.

CDR1 and CDR2 (germline): SGHAT, FQNNGV. Trimming took 2 bases from V and 5 from J, leaving 12 bases between them. The CDR3 covers 14 residues. Sequenced by immunoSEQ multiplex PCR; TCRdb stores in-frame clones only, minus some. The data hold approximately 140,000 clones, with about 81% observed a single time. Comments on this clone: Its matching antigen is unknown.

The sequence derives from an adult in good health. This sample comprised peripheral blood, obtained on day 0 of MenACWY control vaccination. The V gene is TRBV11-2, the J gene TRBJ1-2, with D maybe TRBD1 (5 bases). CDR3 in DNA: TGTGCCAGCAGCTTACACCAGGGAGAATATGGCTACACCTTC. It specifies CASSLHQGEYGYTF.